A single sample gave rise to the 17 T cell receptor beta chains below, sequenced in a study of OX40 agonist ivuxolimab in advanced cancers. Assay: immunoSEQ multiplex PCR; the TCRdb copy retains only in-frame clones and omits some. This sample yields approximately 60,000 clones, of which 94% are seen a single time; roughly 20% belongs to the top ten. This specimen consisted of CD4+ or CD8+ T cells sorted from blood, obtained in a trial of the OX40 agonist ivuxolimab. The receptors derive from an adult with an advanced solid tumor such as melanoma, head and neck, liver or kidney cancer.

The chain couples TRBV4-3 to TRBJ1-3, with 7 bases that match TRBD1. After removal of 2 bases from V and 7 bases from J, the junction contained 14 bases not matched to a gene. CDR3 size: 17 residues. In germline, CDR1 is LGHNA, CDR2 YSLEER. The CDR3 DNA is TGCGCCAGCAGCCAAAGTACGACAGGGAACGCCGGCAACACCATATATTTT. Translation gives CASSQSTTGNAGNTIYF.

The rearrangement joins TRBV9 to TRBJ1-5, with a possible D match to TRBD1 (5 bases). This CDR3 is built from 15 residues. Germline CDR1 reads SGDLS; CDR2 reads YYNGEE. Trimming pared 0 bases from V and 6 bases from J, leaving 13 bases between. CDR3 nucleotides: TGTGCCAGCAGCGTAGACCGAGGGACGAGTCAGCCCCAGCATTTT. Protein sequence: CASSVDRGTSQPQHF.

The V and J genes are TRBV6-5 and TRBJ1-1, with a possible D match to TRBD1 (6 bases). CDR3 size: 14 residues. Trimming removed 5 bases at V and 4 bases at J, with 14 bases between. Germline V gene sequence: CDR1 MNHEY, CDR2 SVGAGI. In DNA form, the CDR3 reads TGTGCCAGCAGTCTTACAGGGAGATTCACTGAAGCTTTCTTT. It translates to CASSLTGRFTEAFF.

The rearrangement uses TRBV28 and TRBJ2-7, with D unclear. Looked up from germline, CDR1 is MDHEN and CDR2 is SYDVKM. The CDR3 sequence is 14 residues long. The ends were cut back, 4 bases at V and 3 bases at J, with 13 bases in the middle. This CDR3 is CASSSLHRNYEQYF. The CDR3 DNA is TGTGCCAGCAGTTCACTACACCGAAACTACGAGCAGTACTTC.

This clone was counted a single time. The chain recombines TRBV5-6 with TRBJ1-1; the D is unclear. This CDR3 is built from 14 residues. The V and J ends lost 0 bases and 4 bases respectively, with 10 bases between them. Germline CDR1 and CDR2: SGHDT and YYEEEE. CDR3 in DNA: TGTGCCAGCAGCTTGGCCGTGGGAGTCACTGAAGCTTTCTTT. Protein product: CASSLAVGVTEAFF. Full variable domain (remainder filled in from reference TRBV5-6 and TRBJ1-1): DAGVTQSPTHLIKTRGQQVTLRCSPKSGHDTVSWYQQALGQGPQFIFQYYEEEERQRGNFPDRFSGHQFPNYSSELNVNALLLGDSALYLCASSLAVGVTEAFFGQGTRLTVV.

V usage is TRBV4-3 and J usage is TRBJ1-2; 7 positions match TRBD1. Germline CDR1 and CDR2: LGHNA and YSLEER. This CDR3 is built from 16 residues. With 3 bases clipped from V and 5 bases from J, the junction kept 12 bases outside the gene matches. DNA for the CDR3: TGCGCCAGCAGCCATAGGACAGGAACCCGACGATATGGCTACACCTTC. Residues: CASSHRTGTRRYGYTF.

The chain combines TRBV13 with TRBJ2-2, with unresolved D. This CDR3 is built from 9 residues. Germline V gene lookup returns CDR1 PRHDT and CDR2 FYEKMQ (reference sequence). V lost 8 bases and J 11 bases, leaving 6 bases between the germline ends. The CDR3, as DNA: TGTGCCAGCTCCCCTGAGCTGTTTTTT. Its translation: CASSPELFF. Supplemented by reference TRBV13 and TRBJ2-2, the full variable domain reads AAGVIQSPRHLIKEKRETATLKCYPIPRHDTVYWYQQGPGQDPQFLISFYEKMQSDKGSIPDRFSAQQFSDYHSELNMSSLELGDSALYFCASSPELFFGEGSRLTVL.

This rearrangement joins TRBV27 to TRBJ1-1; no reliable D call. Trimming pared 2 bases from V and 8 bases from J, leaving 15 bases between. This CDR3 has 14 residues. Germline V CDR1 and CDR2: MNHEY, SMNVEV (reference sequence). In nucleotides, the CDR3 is TGTGCCAGCAGTTTAGGGCTTACGGAGGTCGAAGCTTTCTTT. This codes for CASSLGLTEVEAFF.

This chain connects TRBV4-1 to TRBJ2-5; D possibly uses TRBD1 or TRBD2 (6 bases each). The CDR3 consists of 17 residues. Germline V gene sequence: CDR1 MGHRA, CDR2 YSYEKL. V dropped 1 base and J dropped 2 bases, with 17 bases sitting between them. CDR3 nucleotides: TGCGCCAGCAGCCAAGTCGCCATTGGGGGGACACAAGAGACCCAGTACTTC. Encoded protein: CASSQVAIGGTQETQYF.

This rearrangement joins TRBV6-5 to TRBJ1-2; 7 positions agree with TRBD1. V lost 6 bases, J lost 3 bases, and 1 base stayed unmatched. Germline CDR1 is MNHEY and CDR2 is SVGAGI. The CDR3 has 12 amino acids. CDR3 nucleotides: TGTGCCAGCAGGGGACAGTACTATGGCTACACCTTC. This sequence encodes CASRGQYYGYTF.

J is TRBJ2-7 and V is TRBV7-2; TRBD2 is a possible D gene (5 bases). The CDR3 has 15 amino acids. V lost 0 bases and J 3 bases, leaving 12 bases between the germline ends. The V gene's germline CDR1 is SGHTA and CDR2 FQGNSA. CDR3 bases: TGTGCCAGCAGCTTAGCGAGTAGCGAGTACTACGAGCAGTACTTC. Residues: CASSLASSEYYEQYF.

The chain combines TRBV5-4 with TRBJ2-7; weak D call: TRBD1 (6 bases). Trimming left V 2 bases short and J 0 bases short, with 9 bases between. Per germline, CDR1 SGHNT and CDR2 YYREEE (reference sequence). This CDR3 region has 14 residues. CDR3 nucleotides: TGTGCCAGCAGCTTAACAGGGTCCTCCTACGAGCAGTACTTC. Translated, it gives CASSLTGSSYEQYF.

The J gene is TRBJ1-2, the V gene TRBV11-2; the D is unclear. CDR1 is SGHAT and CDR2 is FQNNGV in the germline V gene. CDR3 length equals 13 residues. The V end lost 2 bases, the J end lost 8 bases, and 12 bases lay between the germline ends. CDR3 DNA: TGTGCCAGCAGCTTAAATCCGATAACGGGCTACACCTTC. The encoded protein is CASSLNPITGYTF.

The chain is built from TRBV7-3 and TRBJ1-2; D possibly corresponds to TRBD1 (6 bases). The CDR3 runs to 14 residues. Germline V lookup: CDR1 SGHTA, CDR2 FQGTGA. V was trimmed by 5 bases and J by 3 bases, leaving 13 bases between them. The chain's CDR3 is CASSPPAGDYGYTF. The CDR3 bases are TGTGCCAGCAGCCCTCCGGCAGGGGACTATGGCTACACCTTC.

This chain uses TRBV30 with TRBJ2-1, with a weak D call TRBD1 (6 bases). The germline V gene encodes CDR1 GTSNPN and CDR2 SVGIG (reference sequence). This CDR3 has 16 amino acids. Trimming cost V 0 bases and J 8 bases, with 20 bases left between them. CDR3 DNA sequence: TGTGCCTGGAGTGTGTTAACAGGGATCTCCGTGGATGAGCAGTTCTTC. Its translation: CAWSVLTGISVDEQFF.

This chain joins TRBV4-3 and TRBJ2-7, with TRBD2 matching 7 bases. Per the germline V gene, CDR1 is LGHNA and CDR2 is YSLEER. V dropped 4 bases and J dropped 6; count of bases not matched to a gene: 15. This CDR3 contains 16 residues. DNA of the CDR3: TGCGCCAGCAGCCTCCGGGCTGGGGGGGTAGGAGCCGAGCAGTACTTC. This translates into CASSLRAGGVGAEQYF.

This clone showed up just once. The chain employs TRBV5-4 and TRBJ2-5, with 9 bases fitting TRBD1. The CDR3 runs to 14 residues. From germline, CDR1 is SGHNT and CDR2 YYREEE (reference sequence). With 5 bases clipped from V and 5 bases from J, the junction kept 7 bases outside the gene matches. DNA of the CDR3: TGTGCCAGCAGTAACCACGACAGGGGGGAGACCCAGTACTTC. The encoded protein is CASSNHDRGETQYF. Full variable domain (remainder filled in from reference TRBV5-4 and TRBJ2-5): ETGVTQSPTHLIKTRGQQVTLRCSSQSGHNTVSWYQQALGQGPQFIFQYYREEENGRGNFPPRFSGLQFPNYSSELNVNALELDDSALYLCASSNHDRGETQYFGPGTRLLVL.